The 9 T cell receptor beta chains below were found in one sample sequenced in a study of cytomegalovirus exposure and HLA in healthy donors. PCR employed 60 Vbeta and 13 Jbeta primers. TCRdb keeps only in-frame clones here, not all; method: immunoSEQ multiplex PCR. Of more than 150,000 clones listed, roughly 80% are singletons. The sample taken for sequencing was PBMCs. Source of these receptors: a girl between 10 and 17 years old in good health and CMV-seropositive.

With regard to this clone: One end of the junction fails to match germline, which may point to a read error. Other DNA sequences in the same sample also yield this CDR3. The chain links TRBV25-1 to TRBJ2-5; perhaps TRBD1 as D (6 bases). Per the germline V gene, CDR1 is MGHDK and CDR2 is SYGVNS. This CDR3 region has 15 residues. The DNA of the CDR3 is TGCGCCAGCAGTGAACGGGGACATATCCAAGAGACCCAGTACTTC. Its protein product is CASSERGHIQETQYF.

The chain couples TRBV7-9 to TRBJ2-1; 10 nucleotides agree with TRBD2. The CDR3 runs 16 residues. Germline V CDR1 and CDR2: SEHNR, FQNEAQ (reference sequence). V gave up 2 bases and J gave up 7 bases; unmatched junction bases: 8. The CDR3 DNA is TGTGCCAGCAGCTTAAGCCTAGCGGGAGCCCCGAATGAGCAGTTCTTC. This translates into CASSLSLAGAPNEQFF.

The rearrangement uses TRBV10-1 and TRBJ2-3; 9 nucleotides align to TRBD2. V dropped 0 bases and J dropped 5; count of bases not matched to a gene: 6. Germline CDR1 WNHNN, CDR2 SYGVQD (reference sequence). This CDR3 spans 16 amino acids. CDR3 DNA sequence: TGCGCCAGCAGTGAGTCTGTTAGCGGGAGCTTAGATACGCAGTATTTT. Translating gives CASSESVSGSLDTQYF.

The rearrangement joins TRBV6-5 to TRBJ1-1, with D unresolved. The germline V gene encodes CDR1 MNHEY and CDR2 SVGAGI. The CDR3 runs to 12 residues. Between the trimmed V and J ends, which lost 7 bases and 0 bases, there was a span of 6 bases. The CDR3 here is CASKRLNTEAFF. CDR3 in DNA: TGTGCCAGCAAGAGGCTGAACACTGAAGCTTTCTTT.

The chain couples TRBV7-9 to TRBJ1-4, with D possibly being TRBD1 (5 bases). In germline, CDR1 is SEHNR, CDR2 FQNEAQ (reference sequence). The V end lost 1 base, the J end lost 7 bases, and 13 bases lay between the germline ends. The length of the CDR3 is 15 residues. DNA for the CDR3: TGTGCCAGCAGCTTAGAGCAGGGAAACAGTGAAAAACTGTTTTTT. Its protein is CASSLEQGNSEKLFF. The variable domain in full, completed from reference TRBV7-9 and TRBJ1-4, reads DTGVSQNPRHKITKRGQNVTFRCDPISEHNRLYWYRQTLGQGPEFLTYFQNEAQLEKSRLLSDRFSAERPKGSFSTLEIQRTEQGDSAMYLCASSLEQGNSEKLFFGSGTQLSVL.

The chain links TRBV7-7 to TRBJ1-5; no clear D. The CDR3 totals 11 residues. In germline, CDR1 is SSHAT, CDR2 FNYEAQ (reference sequence). The chain's CDR3 is CALEARQPQHF. The CDR3 bases are TGTGCTCTCGAGGCCCGGCAGCCCCAGCATTTT.

The chain is built from TRBV2 and TRBJ1-1; TRBD1 might be the D (5 bases). The germline V gene has CDR1 SNHLY and CDR2 FYNNEI. The CDR3 length is 13 residues. With 7 bases removed from V and 6 bases from J, the gap between germline ends came to 15 bases. The CDR3: CASKGVQVSEAFF. DNA for the CDR3: TGTGCCAGCAAAGGGGTACAGGTTTCTGAAGCTTTCTTT.

Only a few counts were recorded for this clone. The genes are TRBV7-9 and TRBJ1-2; a weak D match, TRBD1 (6 bases). Per germline, CDR1 SEHNR and CDR2 FQNEAQ (reference sequence). The CDR3 sequence is 13 residues long. The V end was cut by 5 bases, the J end by 4 bases, with 11 bases between. CDR3 region: CASSPTGPYGYTF. The CDR3 DNA reads TGTGCCAGCAGCCCTACAGGGCCCTATGGCTACACCTTC.

The V call is TRBV30, the J call TRBJ2-7, with D tentatively TRBD2 (6 bases). CDR1 is GTSNPN, CDR2 SVGIG, per germline (reference sequence). V lost 2 bases to trimming and J lost 5 bases, with 16 bases between them. This CDR3 is built from 14 residues. The CDR3 sequence: CAWSPPDWGDEQYF. The CDR3 nucleotides are TGTGCCTGGAGTCCCCCGGATTGGGGGGACGAGCAGTACTTC.